The subject of this entry is one T cell receptor (beta chain). This sample was included in a study of T cell changes during pregnancy in multiple sclerosis. Germline V gives CDR1 SGDLS, CDR2 YYNGEE. The CDR3 is 15 amino acids. Trimming shortened V by 3 bases and J by 1 base, and 11 bases separated the two germline ends. TCRdb's copy holds only in-frame clones and misses some; the assay was immunoSEQ multiplex PCR. The data hold some 80,000 clones, with approximately 88% observed a single time. The TCR sequence derives from a female donor in good health, enrolled as a control in a pregnancy study. Sequenced here: peripheral blood, sampled in the first trimester of pregnancy. This sequence joins TRBV9 and TRBJ1-5, with D perhaps TRBD1 (5 bases). Here the CDR3 DNA reads TGTGCCAGCAGCGCGGGGGGGGTAAGCAATCAGCCCCAGCATTTT. Translation gives CASSAGGVSNQPQHF.